This TCR beta chain was sequenced for a study of cytomegalovirus exposure and HLA in healthy donors. Findings and caveats of the study: Sequencing likely caused a cluster of highly shared sequence variants. Several of the most significant clusters were apparently associated with common viral pathogens in a later analysis. Rare sequences made up most TCRs, while some public TCRs were found in many donors. It was reported in a later analysis that an Asian-associated ancestry cluster showed fewer N-insertions than the roughly 660-donor mean.

Germline V gives CDR1 SGDLS, CDR2 YYNGEE. The CDR3 consists of 16 residues. V was clipped by 0 bases and J by 7 bases; unmatched bases: 4. The PCR had 60 Vbeta and 13 Jbeta primers. Generated by immunoSEQ multiplex PCR, the TCRdb table keeps only in-frame clones and is missing some. The table has around 50,000 clones, approximately 52% seen once. Regarding this clone: What it binds is not known.

Sequenced material: PBMCs. The chain links TRBV9 to TRBJ2-2; 12 nucleotides align to TRBD1. The sequence was obtained from a human donor in good health. The CDR3 loop reads CASSVAGTGGGGELFF. The CDR3 region has the DNA TGTGCCAGCAGCGTAGCGGGGACAGGGGGCGGCGGGGAGCTGTTTTTT.